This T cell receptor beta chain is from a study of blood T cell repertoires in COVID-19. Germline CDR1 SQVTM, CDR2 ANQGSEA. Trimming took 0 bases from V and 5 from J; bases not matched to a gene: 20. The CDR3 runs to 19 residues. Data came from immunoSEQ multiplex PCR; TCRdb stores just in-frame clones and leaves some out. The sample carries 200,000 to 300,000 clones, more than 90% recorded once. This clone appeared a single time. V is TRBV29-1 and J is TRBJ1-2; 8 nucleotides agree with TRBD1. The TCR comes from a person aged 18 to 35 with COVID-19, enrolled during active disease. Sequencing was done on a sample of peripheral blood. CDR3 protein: CSVEDRWQGAQLSLYGYTF. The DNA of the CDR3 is TGCAGCGTTGAAGATCGATGGCAGGGGGCCCAACTTTCCCTTTATGGCTACACCTTC.